The present T cell receptor beta chain was sequenced within a study of blood T cells in healthy people across ages. A second 7 to 11 cycle PCR used barcoded and J-beta primers. TCRdb ran MiXCR on the 5' RACE reads and lists one entry per CDR3 protein. The table lists fewer than 2 million distinct CDR3 sequences, about two fifths of them singletons. Looked up from germline, CDR1 is DFQATT and CDR2 is SNEGSKA (reference sequence). The CDR3 covers 13 residues. With 7 bases clipped from V and 3 bases from J, the junction kept 9 bases outside the gene matches. This clonotype was observed a handful of times.

The chain couples TRBV20-1 to TRBJ2-7; 7 positions agree with TRBD2. The sample consisted of blood. The sequence was obtained from a human donor in good health. The CDR3 nucleotides read TGCAGTGTAGGGAGGGTAGGGGACTACGAGCAGTACTTC. Protein product: CSVGRVGDYEQYF.